This T cell receptor (beta chain) was profiled in a study of shared clonotypes between healthy human individuals. Overall study context: There were three CD4 naive, three CD4 memory, two CD8 naive and one CD8 memory plates per donor. Study-wide results and caveats: When compared with the clonotypes that were shared by all four sorted-subset donors, the non-shared clonotypes turned out to have lower generation probabilities. For sorted subsets, rarefaction showed incomplete sequencing despite large depth.

The deep-level immunoSEQ assay was used. Sequencing was performed with immunoSEQ multiplex PCR; in TCRdb, only in-frame clones are kept and a portion is missing. The data contain roughly 650,000 clones, about 96% of them singletons. Germline V gives CDR1 MNHEY, CDR2 SMNVEV (reference sequence). This CDR3 region has 16 residues. J gave up 7 bases and V 4 bases, and 9 bases lay outside the gene matches. Positively selected for CCR7, the CD45RO-negative cells used as naive CD8 cells excluded terminally differentiated effector memory CD45RA+ cells. With respect to this clone: Its matching antigen is unknown.

This chain uses TRBV27 with TRBJ2-5, with 13 positions matching TRBD2. Sequenced sample: naive CD8+ T cells sorted from blood. This receptor was identified in a woman aged 30 to 39 in good health. The CDR3 DNA is TGTGCCAGCAGTTCCGGACTAGCGGGAGCGTTAGGGACCCAGTACTTC. Translated: CASSSGLAGALGTQYF.